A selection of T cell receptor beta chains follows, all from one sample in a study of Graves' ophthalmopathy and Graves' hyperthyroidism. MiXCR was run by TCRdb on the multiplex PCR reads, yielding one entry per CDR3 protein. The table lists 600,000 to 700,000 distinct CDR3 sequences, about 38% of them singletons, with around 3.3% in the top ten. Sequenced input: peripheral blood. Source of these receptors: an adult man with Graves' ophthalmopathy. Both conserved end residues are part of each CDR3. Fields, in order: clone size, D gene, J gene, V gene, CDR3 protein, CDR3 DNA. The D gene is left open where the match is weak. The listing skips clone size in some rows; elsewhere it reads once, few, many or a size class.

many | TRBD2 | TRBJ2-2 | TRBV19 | CASTVPAGDTGELFF | TGTGCCAGTACCGTTCCAGCGGGAGACACCGGGGAGCTGTTTTTT
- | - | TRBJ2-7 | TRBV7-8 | CASSLMDRAYEQYF | TGTGCCAGCAGCTTAATGGACAGAGCCTACGAGCAGTACTTC
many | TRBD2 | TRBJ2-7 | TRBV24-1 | CATSDLVAGGGYEQYF | TGTGCCACCAGTGATTTGGTTGCGGGAGGAGGCTACGAGCAGTACTTC
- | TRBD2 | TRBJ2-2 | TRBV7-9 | CASSSQVAGGFTGELFF | TGTGCCAGCAGCTCCCAGGTTGCGGGGGGGTTCACCGGGGAGCTGTTTTTT
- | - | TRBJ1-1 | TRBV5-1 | CASSLLEGQGNTEAFF | TGCGCCAGCAGCTTGTTAGAGGGCCAGGGCAACACTGAAGCTTTCTTT
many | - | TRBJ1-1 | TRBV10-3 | CAISESKNTEAFF | TGTGCCATCAGTGAGTCAAAGAACACTGAAGCTTTCTTT
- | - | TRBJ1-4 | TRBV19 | CASSMRGDTEKLFF | TGTGCCAGTAGCATGAGGGGTGACACTGAAAAACTGTTTTTT
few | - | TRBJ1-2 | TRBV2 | CASRPDSGDGYTF | TGTGCCAGCAGACCGGACAGCGGAGATGGCTACACCTTC
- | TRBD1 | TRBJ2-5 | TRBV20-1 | CSARVGTGGETQYF | TGCAGTGCTAGGGTCGGGACAGGGGGGGAGACCCAGTACTTC
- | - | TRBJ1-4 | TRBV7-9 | CASSLDNRANEKLFF | TGTGCCAGCAGCTTAGATAACAGGGCTAATGAAAAACTGTTTTTT
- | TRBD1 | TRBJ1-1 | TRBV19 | CASSQDRGAAFF | TGTGCCAGTAGCCAGGACAGGGGGGCAGCTTTCTTT
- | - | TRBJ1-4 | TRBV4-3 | CASSQGKTGWEKLFF | TGCGCCAGCAGCCAAGGAAAAACAGGGTGGGAAAAACTGTTTTTT
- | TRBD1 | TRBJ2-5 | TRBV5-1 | CASSVQAGDSQTQYF | TGCGCCAGCAGCGTTCAGGCAGGGGACAGCCAGACCCAGTACTTC
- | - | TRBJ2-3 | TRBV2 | CASREEWSDTQYF | TGTGCCAGCAGGGAAGAGTGGAGTGATACGCAGTATTTT
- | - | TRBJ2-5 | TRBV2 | CASSGRRRDSLAQETQYF | TGTGCCAGCAGTGGACGACGGCGGGACAGCCTCGCACAAGAGACCCAGTACTTC
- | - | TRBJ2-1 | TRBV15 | CATSSGRVRVLYNEQFF | TGTGCCACCAGCAGTGGCAGGGTCAGAGTCTTATACAATGAGCAGTTCTTC
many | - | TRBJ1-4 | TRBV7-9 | CASSFGTIYNEKLFF | TGTGCCAGCAGCTTCGGGACAATCTATAATGAAAAACTGTTTTTT
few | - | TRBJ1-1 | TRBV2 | CASNPSSAAKGAFF | TGTGCCAGCAACCCGTCGTCTGCCGCCAAGGGAGCTTTCTTT
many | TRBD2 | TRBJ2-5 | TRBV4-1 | CASSQLGLAGVRETQYF | TGCGCCAGCAGCCAACTCGGACTAGCGGGAGTGAGAGAGACCCAGTACTTC
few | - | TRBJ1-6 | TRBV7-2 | CASSQESDVYNSPLHF | TGCGCCAGCAGCCAAGAGAGCGATGTTTATAATTCACCCCTCCACTTT
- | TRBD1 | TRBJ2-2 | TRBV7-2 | CASSLTRTGLNTGELFF | TGTGCCAGCAGCCTCACGAGGACAGGACTGAACACCGGGGAGCTGTTTTTT
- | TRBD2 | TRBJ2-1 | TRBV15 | CATSRRGGRQDEQFF | TGTGCCACCAGCCGGCGGGGCGGGAGGCAGGATGAGCAGTTCTTC
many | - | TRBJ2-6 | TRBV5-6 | CASSLGTGVGANVLTF | TGTGCCAGCAGCCTAGGTACGGGGGTCGGGGCCAACGTCCTGACTTTC
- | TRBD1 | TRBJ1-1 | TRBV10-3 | CAIISDRGEAFF | TGTGCCATCATTTCAGACAGGGGAGAAGCTTTCTTT
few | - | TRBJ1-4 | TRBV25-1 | CASSLRGAGEKLFF | TGTGCCAGCAGCCTCAGAGGGGCCGGTGAAAAACTGTTTTTT
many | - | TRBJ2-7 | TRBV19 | CASSAGTVYEQYF | TGTGCCAGCTCGGCCGGTACAGTCTACGAGCAGTACTTC
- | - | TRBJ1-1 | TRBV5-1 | CASSLRGLHTEAFF | TGCGCCAGCAGCTTGAGGGGTTTGCACACTGAAGCTTTCTTT
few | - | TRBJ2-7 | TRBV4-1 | CASSQDRMTNPRGYEQYF | TGCGCCAGCAGCCAAGATCGGATGACCAATCCGAGGGGCTACGAGCAGTACTTC
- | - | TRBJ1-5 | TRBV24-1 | CATSDNQGYQPQHF | TGTGCCACCAGTGATAACCAGGGATATCAGCCCCAGCATTTT
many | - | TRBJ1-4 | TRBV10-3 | CAISPGGGDEKLFF | TGTGCCATCAGTCCGGGGGGAGGGGATGAAAAACTGTTTTTT
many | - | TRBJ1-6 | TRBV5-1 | CASSLDRSYNSPLHF | TGCGCCAGCAGCTTGGACCGCTCCTATAATTCACCCCTCCACTTT
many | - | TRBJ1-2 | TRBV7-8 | CASSLWGEAGHGYTF | TGTGCCAGCAGCCTCTGGGGGGAAGCGGGGCATGGCTACACCTTC
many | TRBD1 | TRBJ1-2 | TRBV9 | CASSASGRDRGYGYTF | TGTGCCAGCAGCGCCAGCGGGCGGGACAGGGGATATGGCTACACCTTC
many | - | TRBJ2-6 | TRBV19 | CASSPPGAGANVLTF | TGTGCCAGCAGTCCCCCAGGGGCCGGGGCCAACGTCCTGACTTTC
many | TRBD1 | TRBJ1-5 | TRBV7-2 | CASSPRTGRWFKNQPQHF | TGTGCCAGCAGCCCTCGGACAGGGAGGTGGTTTAAGAATCAGCCCCAGCATTTT
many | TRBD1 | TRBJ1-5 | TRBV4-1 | CASSQTGVNQPQHF | TGCGCCAGCAGCCAGACAGGGGTAAATCAGCCCCAGCATTTT
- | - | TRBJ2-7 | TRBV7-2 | CASSLAASYHEQYF | TGTGCCAGCAGCTTAGCTGCTAGCTATCACGAGCAGTACTTC